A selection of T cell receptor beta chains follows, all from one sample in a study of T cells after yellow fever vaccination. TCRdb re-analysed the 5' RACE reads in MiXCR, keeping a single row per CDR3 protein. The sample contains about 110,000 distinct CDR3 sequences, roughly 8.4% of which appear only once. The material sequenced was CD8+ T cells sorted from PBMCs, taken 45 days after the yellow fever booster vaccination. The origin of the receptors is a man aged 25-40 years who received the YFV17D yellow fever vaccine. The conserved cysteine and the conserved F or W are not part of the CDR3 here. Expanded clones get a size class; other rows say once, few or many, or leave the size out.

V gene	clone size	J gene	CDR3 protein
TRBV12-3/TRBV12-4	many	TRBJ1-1	ASSLGQGPYEAF
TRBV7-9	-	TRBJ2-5	ASSPWLDLDTQY
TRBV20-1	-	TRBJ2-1	SARDRSGTSNLDEQF
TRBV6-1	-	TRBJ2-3	ASQGLAGVDTQY
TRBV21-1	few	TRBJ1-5	ASSACGQNSNQPQH
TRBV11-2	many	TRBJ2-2	ASSPWPGANTGELF
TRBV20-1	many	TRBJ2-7	SARDADRSYEQY
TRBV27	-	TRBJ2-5	ASRPGQGETQY
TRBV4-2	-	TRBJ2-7	ASSQEQQGVYEQY
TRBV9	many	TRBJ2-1	ASSVGRPTSGSLTEQF
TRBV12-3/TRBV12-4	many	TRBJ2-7	ASTDRDGYEQY
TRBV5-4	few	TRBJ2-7	ASSKEGPLSYEQY
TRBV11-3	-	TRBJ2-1	ASSLEVGVNNEQF
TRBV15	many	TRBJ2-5	ATSRGTGEKTQY
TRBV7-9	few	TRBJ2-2	ASTTHLAGSGELF
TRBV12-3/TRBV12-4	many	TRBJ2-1	ASSPVGLAVGEQF
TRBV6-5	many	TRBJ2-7	ASSYSGLREQY
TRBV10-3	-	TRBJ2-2	AIKAVGGDTGELF
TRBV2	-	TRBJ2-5	ASSYPGSEETQY
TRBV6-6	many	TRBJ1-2	ASTDGAHYGYT
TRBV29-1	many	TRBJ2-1	SVAGWSYNEQF